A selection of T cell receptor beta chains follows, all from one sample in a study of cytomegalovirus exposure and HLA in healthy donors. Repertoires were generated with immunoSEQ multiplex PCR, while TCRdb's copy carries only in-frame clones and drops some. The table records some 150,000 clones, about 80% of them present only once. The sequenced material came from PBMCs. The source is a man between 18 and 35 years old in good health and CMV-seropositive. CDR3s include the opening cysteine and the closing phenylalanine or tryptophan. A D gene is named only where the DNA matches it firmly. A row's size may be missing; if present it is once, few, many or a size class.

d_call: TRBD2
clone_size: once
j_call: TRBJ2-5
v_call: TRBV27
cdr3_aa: CASSSFRGSDQETQYF
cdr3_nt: TGTGCCAGCAGTTCCTTTCGCGGGAGCGACCAAGAGACCCAGTACTTC

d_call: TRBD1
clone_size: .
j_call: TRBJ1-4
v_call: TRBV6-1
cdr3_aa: CASKGTGVEKLFF
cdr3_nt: TGTGCCAGCAAAGGGACAGGGGTTGAAAAACTGTTTTTT

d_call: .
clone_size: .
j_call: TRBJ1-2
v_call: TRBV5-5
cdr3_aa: CASSLGPPRDYGYTF
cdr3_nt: TGTGCCAGCAGCCTAGGTCCTCCCCGGGACTATGGCTACACCTTC

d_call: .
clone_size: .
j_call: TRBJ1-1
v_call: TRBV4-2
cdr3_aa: CASSPDRYTEAFF
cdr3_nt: TGTGCCAGCAGCCCAGACAGGTACACTGAAGCTTTCTTT

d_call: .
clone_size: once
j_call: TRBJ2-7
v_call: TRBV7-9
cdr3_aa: CASSWTVGEQYF
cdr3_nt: TGTGCCAGCAGCTGGACAGTGGGAGAGCAGTACTTC

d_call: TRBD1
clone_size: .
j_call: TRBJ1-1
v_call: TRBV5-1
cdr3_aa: CASSLGPTGGEAFF
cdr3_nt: TGCGCCAGCAGCTTGGGACCTACAGGGGGTGAAGCTTTCTTT

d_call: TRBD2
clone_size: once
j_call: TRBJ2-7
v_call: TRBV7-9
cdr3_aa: CASSTRELAGRPEQYF
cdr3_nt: TGTGCCAGCAGCACTCGGGAACTAGCGGGACGCCCCGAGCAGTACTTC

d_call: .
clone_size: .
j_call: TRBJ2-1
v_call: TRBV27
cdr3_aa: CASSWTVNNEQFF
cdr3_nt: TGTGCCAGCAGTTGGACAGTTAACAATGAGCAGTTCTTC

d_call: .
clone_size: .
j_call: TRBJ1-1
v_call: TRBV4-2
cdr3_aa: CASSPRGGITEAFF
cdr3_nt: TGTGCCAGCAGCCCACGAGGGGGTATCACTGAAGCTTTCTTT

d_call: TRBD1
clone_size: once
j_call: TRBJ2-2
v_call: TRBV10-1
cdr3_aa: CASTAGQGSGSLTGELFF
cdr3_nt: TGCGCCAGCACCGCGGGACAGGGTTCCGGATCCCTCACCGGGGAGCTGTTTTTT

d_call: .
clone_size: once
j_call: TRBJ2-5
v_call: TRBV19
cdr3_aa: CASSISQGGETQYF
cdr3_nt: TGTGCCAGTAGTATTTCACAGGGTGGGGAGACCCAGTACTTC